This T cell receptor (beta chain) was captured by sequencing in a study of blood T cells in healthy people across ages. Whole-study context: In model experiments, template switching was able to capture about one barcoded beta molecule for every two T cells that were present. Study outcomes and limitations: PBMC samples, being unsorted, prevented any conclusive comparison of naive and antigen-experienced cells.

Through a sample-barcoded 5' primer and a J-beta primer mix, a second PCR was run for roughly 6 to 12 cycles. TCRdb ran MiXCR on the 5' RACE reads and lists one entry per CDR3 protein. This table has 1,800,000 or so distinct CDR3 sequences, about 39% appearing once. In its sample, this clonotype was seen a few times. What it binds is not known. The CDR3 spans 16 residues. Looked up from germline, CDR1 is DFQATT and CDR2 is SNEGSKA (reference sequence). V was cut by 4 bases and J by 0 bases, with 16 bases left in between. The genes are TRBV20-1 and TRBJ2-1; no clear D. The material sequenced was blood. The receptor was derived from a human donor in good health. CDR3 amino acids: CSANNPGASSYNEQFF. CDR3 DNA sequence: TGCAGTGCTAATAACCCCGGCGCAAGCTCCTACAATGAGCAGTTCTTC.